This T cell receptor beta chain was recorded in a study of technical replicates of blood from a few donors. Sequenced by immunoSEQ multiplex PCR; TCRdb stores in-frame clones only, minus some. Among around 80,000 clones listed, about 91% were seen once. The sample taken for sequencing was T cells isolated from PBMCs. The receptor was derived from a human donor in good health.

DNA of the CDR3: TGCAGCACGTCGTCAGGGGATGACGATGAGCAGTTCTTC. Amino acid sequence: CSTSSGDDDEQFF. The rearrangement uses TRBV29-1 and TRBJ2-1, with TRBD1 as a possible D gene (6 bases). CDR1 SQVTM and CDR2 ANQGSEA come from the germline V gene. Trimming took 8 bases from V and 8 from J, leaving 19 bases between them. The CDR3 extends over 13 amino acids.